This section outlines one T cell receptor beta chain sequence together with its context. Trimming removed 3 bases from V and 0 bases from J; junction bases left unmatched: 6. The germline CDR1 and CDR2 sequences are SGHKS and YYEKEE (reference sequence). The CDR3 length is 16 residues. These data belong to a study of blood T cell repertoires in COVID-19. Background on the study: The United States, Italy and Spain provided the acute and convalescent COVID-19 samples. T cells, B-cell-depleted T cells, or PBMCs provided the cDNA or gDNA that served as material.

Authors' processing steps: Quantification of nucleated cells was approximated via reference gene primer amplification. TCRdb keeps only in-frame clones here, not all; method: immunoSEQ multiplex PCR. That table is the source of V, J and clone size, and D and trimming were worked out from the DNA. The table includes about 170,000 clones, about 82% detected once. The sequencing input was peripheral blood. The chain links TRBV5-5 to TRBJ1-1; 9 nucleotides match TRBD1. The sequence was obtained from a man between 50 and 59 years old with active or convalescent COVID-19. The CDR3 sequence is CASSSRTGAMNTEAFF. CDR3 bases: TGTGCCAGCAGCTCCCGGACAGGGGCCATGAACACTGAAGCTTTCTTT.